This T cell receptor (beta chain) was identified in a study of radiotherapy plus CTLA-4 blockade in lung cancer. Study as a whole: Around 18% of enrolled patients responded objectively, and about 31% had disease control. Study-wide results and caveats: Clones of tumor-derived TCRs expanded in blood after radiotherapy plus ipilimumab.

Trimming took off 3 bases at V and 3 bases at J, with 14 bases between the two ends. Germline V gene lookup returns CDR1 SGHRS and CDR2 YFSETQ. The CDR3 contains 15 residues. A note on this clone: Its antigen is still unknown.

Sequencing used immunoSEQ multiplex PCR; TCRdb keeps in-frame clones, though not all of them. The sample records roughly 54,000 clones, just under 85% being singletons. The sequence came from a human donor with non-small cell lung cancer whose response to radiotherapy plus ipilimumab could not be evaluated. The gene calls are TRBV5-1 and TRBJ2-3, with TRBD2 as a possible D gene (6 bases). This specimen consisted of peripheral blood, obtained from a patient treated with radiotherapy plus ipilimumab. The CDR3: CASSSPEGLTDTQYF. The DNA of the CDR3 is TGCGCCAGCAGCTCCCCGGAGGGGTTGACAGATACGCAGTATTTT.